This TCR beta chain was found in a study of T cell responses to AZD1222 COVID-19 vaccine. Findings of the study overall: Clonal diversity was possibly underestimated, and white British individuals and females predominated among donors. Every sample of the repertoires postdated the peak T cell response.

Turning to this clone: Its antigen is as yet unknown.

TCRdb keeps only in-frame clones here, not all; method: immunoSEQ multiplex PCR. The repertoire holds 85,000 to 90,000 clones, with roughly 89% as singletons. V lost 4 bases, J lost 2 bases, and 8 bases lay in between. Germline CDR1 and CDR2: SGHDN and FVKESK. The CDR3 loop spans 14 amino acids. The sequencing here drew on peripheral blood, taken on day 0 of AZD1222 vaccination. The sequence was collected from an adult in good health. The chain carries TRBV14 and TRBJ1-4; D not resolved. CDR3 in DNA: TGTGCCAGCAGCCCCCGACGGACTAATGAAAAACTGTTTTTT. It encodes CASSPRRTNEKLFF. Full variable domain (outside the CDR3, taken from reference TRBV14 and TRBJ1-4): EAGVTQFPSHSVIEKGQTVTLRCDPISGHDNLYWYRRVMGKEIKFLLHFVKESKQDESGMPNNRFLAERTGGTYSTLKVQPAELEDSGVYFCASSPRRTNEKLFFGSGTQLSVL.